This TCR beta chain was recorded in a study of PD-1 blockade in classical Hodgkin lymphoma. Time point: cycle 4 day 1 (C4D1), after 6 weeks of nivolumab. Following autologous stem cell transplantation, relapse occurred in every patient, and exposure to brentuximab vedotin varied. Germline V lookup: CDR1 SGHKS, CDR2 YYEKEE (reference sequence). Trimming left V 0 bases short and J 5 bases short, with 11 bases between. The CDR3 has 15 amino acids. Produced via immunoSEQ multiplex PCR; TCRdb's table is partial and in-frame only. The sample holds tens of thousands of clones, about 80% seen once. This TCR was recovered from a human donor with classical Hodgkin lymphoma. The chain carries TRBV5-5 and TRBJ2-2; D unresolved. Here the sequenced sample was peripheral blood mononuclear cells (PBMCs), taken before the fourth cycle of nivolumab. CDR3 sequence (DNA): TGTGCCAGCAGCTTGGACGTTTGGGGAACCGGGGAGCTGTTTTTT. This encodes CASSLDVWGTGELFF.